Listed below are T cell receptor beta chains from one sample, sequenced in a study of shared clonotypes between healthy human individuals. Clones were read by immunoSEQ multiplex PCR, and TCRdb kept only the in-frame ones, dropping some. The sample yields 2 million to 2.5 million clones, approximately 95% seen once. Sequenced material: naive CD4+ T cells sorted from blood. The receptors shown here come from a man aged 18 to 35 in good health. Each CDR3 is given with its conserved first and last residue. The order of the fields is D gene, J gene, V gene, clone size, CDR3 DNA, CDR3 protein. D genes are given only for firm matches. Where a row states a size, it is once, few, many or the class of an expanded clone; other rows omit it.

TRBD1 TRBJ1-3 TRBV27 . TGTGCCAGCAGTCTGGGACAGAGCTCTGGAAACACCATATATTTT CASSLGQSSGNTIYF
. TRBJ1-5 TRBV30 . TGTGCCTGGAGAGGGGACATATATCAGCCCCAGCATTTT CAWRGDIYQPQHF
. TRBJ1-3 TRBV5-1 once TGCGCCAGCAGCTTGTGGGCCAGCTCTGGAAACACCATATATTTT CASSLWASSGNTIYF
TRBD1 TRBJ2-2 TRBV6-5 . TGTGCCAGCAGCCCCCAGGGGGCCGTCACCGGGGAGCTGTTTTTT CASSPQGAVTGELFF
. TRBJ2-2 TRBV4-1 . TGCGCCAGCAGCCAACCGGGACGTTCGAACACCGGGGAGCTGTTTTTT CASSQPGRSNTGELFF
. TRBJ2-2 TRBV7-6 . TGTGCCAGCAGCTTATCGTCCGGGAGTAACACCGGGGAGCTGTTTTTT CASSLSSGSNTGELFF
. TRBJ1-1 TRBV7-9 . TGTGCCAGCAGCTCTAGGGCTGGGAACACTGAAGCTTTCTTT CASSSRAGNTEAFF
. TRBJ1-2 TRBV2 . TGTGCCAGCAGTGAAGTCAGTATGGGCTATGGCTACACCTTC CASSEVSMGYGYTF
TRBD1 TRBJ1-2 TRBV6-1 . TGTGCCAGCAGTGAAGGCGGGACAGGCCCGGTTCGCCACTTC CASSEGGTGPVRHF
. TRBJ2-2 TRBV7-2 once TGTGCCAGCAGCCCCCCCCAGCTGGGCACCGGGGAGCTGTTTTTT CASSPPQLGTGELFF
. TRBJ2-7 TRBV7-2 . TGTGCCAGCAGCTCCCAACAGGCTATCTACGAGCAGTACTTC CASSSQQAIYEQYF
. TRBJ1-1 TRBV5-1 . TGCGCCAGCAGCTTAGACAGCCCGAACACTGAAGCTTTCTTT CASSLDSPNTEAFF
. TRBJ1-2 TRBV6-1 . TGTGCCAGCAGTGAAGCCGGCTATGGCTACACCTTC CASSEAGYGYTF
TRBD1 TRBJ2-7 TRBV29-1 . TGCAGCGTTGGCGACAGGGTGATCGAGCAGTACTTC CSVGDRVIEQYF
. TRBJ1-1 TRBV7-9 . TGTGCCGTCTGGTCCCACAGCCCCGTGAACACTGAAGCTTTCTTT CAVWSHSPVNTEAFF
TRBD1 TRBJ1-5 TRBV7-9 . TGTGCCAGCAGCTTAGCTCCTCCGGGACAGACGAATCAGCCCCAGCATTTT CASSLAPPGQTNQPQHF
. TRBJ1-1 TRBV27 . TGTGCCAGCAGTCCGCAGGGGAGGCGGACTGAAGCTTTCTTT CASSPQGRRTEAFF
TRBD1 TRBJ1-6 TRBV25-1 . TGTGCCAGCAGTGACGTGACAGGGGGCTACTCACCCCTCCACTTT CASSDVTGGYSPLHF
TRBD2 TRBJ2-1 TRBV10-3 . TGTGCCATCAGGGACACTAGCGGGGATTACAATGAGCAGTTCTTC CAIRDTSGDYNEQFF
. TRBJ1-5 TRBV2 . TGTGCCAGCAACGATAGGCACTTTAGCAATCAGCCCCAGCATTTT CASNDRHFSNQPQHF
TRBD1 TRBJ1-1 TRBV7-9 . TGTGCCAGCAGCCCGGACAGGGGGAGAACTGAAGCTTTCTTT CASSPDRGRTEAFF
. TRBJ2-2 TRBV5-1 . TGCGCCAGCAGCTTGACCGGGAGCGGGACCGGGGAGCTGTTTTTT CASSLTGSGTGELFF
. TRBJ1-1 TRBV11-1 . TGTGCCAGCAGCCTTGGCGGTGGACAAACCGCTTTCTTT CASSLGGGQTAFF
. TRBJ2-2 TRBV6-4 . TGTGCCAGCAGGACGGGACCAAGAAACACCGGGGAGCTGTTTTTT CASRTGPRNTGELFF
. TRBJ1-5 TRBV19 once TGTGCCAGTAGTATGCGGCACGACCATCAGCCCCAGCATTTT CASSMRHDHQPQHF
. TRBJ2-5 TRBV5-1 . TGCGCCAGCAGCTCCGCGGGCCCTCAAGAGACCCAGTACTTC CASSSAGPQETQYF
. TRBJ1-2 TRBV6-6 . TGTGCCAGCAGTTACCTTCGTGAGGGATCCTATGGCTACACCTTC CASSYLREGSYGYTF
. TRBJ1-2 TRBV10-3 once TGTGCCATCAGACAAGCAGGGGCGGGCCATGGCTACACCTTC CAIRQAGAGHGYTF
TRBD1 TRBJ2-2 TRBV19 . TGTGCCAGTAGTCCGAGACAGGGCAACACCGGGGAGCTGTTTTTT CASSPRQGNTGELFF
TRBD1 TRBJ1-5 TRBV11-2 . TGTGCCAGCAGCCTGGGACAGCTCAATCAGCCCCAGCATTTT CASSLGQLNQPQHF
. TRBJ1-5 TRBV7-4 few TGTGCCAGCAGCCCGGGACAGCCCCAGCATTTT CASSPGQPQHF
. TRBJ2-7 TRBV6-6 . TGTGCCAGCAGTTACTTGGGCGAGCAGTACTTC CASSYLGEQYF
. TRBJ1-2 TRBV11-2 . TGTGCCAGCAGCTTAGGACTTAACTATGGCTACACCTTC CASSLGLNYGYTF
. TRBJ2-3 TRBV10-1 . TGCGCCAGCAGTTCAATCGGGACTTTAGATACGCAGTATTTT CASSSIGTLDTQYF
. TRBJ1-2 TRBV6-1 . TGTGCCAGCAGTGGGACGCGGGCCGGCGGGGGCTACACCTTC CASSGTRAGGGYTF
TRBD1 TRBJ2-3 TRBV5-1 once TGCGCCAGCAGCAGGACAGGGGCAGGCACAGATACGCAGTATTTT CASSRTGAGTDTQYF
TRBD1 TRBJ1-1 TRBV5-1 . TGCGCCAGCAGCTGGAGGACAGGGGACACTGAAGCTTTCTTT CASSWRTGDTEAFF
TRBD1 TRBJ2-7 TRBV30 . TGTGCCTGGAACGGTCCCCTCCGGGACAGCCATTACTACGAGCAGTACTTC CAWNGPLRDSHYYEQYF